The present T cell receptor beta chain was sequenced within a study of graft-versus-host responses after intestinal transplantation. As concerns this clone: Antigen: not known.

This table comes from immunoSEQ multiplex PCR, and its TCRdb copy is limited to in-frame clones, with some not included. The sample lists roughly 36,000 clones, 90% to 95% seen once, with 0.22% in the top ten. The sequenced sample was unstimulated CD8+ T cells sorted from spleen or lymph node cells, obtained before transplant. The receptor was derived from a human donor who was the organ donor for an intestinal transplant.

CDR3 amino acids: CASSPGGLTDTQYF. The CDR3 region has the DNA TGTGCCAGCAGCCCGGGGGGACTCACAGATACGCAGTATTTT. The genes are TRBV28 and TRBJ2-3; 7 nucleotides match TRBD2. This CDR3 comprises 14 residues. Germline values: CDR1 MDHEN, CDR2 SYDVKM. V gave up 6 bases and J gave up 2 bases; unmatched junction bases: 5.